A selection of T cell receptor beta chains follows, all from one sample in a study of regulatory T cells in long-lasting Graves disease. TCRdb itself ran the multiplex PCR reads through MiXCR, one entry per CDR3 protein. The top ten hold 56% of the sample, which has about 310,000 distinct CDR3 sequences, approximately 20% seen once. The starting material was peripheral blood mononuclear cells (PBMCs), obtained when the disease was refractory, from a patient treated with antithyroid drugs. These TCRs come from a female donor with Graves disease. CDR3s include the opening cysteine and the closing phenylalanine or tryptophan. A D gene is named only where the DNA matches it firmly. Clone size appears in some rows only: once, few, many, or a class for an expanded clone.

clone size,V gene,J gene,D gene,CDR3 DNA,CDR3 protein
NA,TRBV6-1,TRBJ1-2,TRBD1,TGTGCCAGCACCCCACCGACAGGGAGATCTGAGGGCTACACCTTC,CASTPPTGRSEGYTF
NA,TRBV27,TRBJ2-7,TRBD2,TGTGCCAGTAAAATAGCGGGAGGTGCCTACGAGCAGTACTTC,CASKIAGGAYEQYF
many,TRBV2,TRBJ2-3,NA,TGTGCCAGCTCTTCAGGGGGGTCATTCGGCACAGATACGCAGTATTTT,CASSSGGSFGTDTQYF
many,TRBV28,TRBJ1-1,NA,TGTGCCAGCAGTTTAATGGGGGCCGGGACTGAAGCTTTCTTT,CASSLMGAGTEAFF
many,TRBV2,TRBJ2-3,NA,TGTGCCAGCAGTCCCCGGACAGATACGCAGTATTTT,CASSPRTDTQYF
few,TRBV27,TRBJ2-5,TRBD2,TGTGCCAGCAGCCCTCTGACTAGCGTGACAGGGACCCAGTACTTC,CASSPLTSVTGTQYF
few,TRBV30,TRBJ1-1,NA,TGTGCCTGGAGTGACAGGGCTATGGAAGCTTTCTTT,CAWSDRAMEAFF
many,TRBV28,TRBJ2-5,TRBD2,TGTGCCAGCAGAAGAACTAGCGGGAGTTATTCGCGTCAAGAGACCCAGTACTTC,CASRRTSGSYSRQETQYF
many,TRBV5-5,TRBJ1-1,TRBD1,TGTGCCAGCAGCTTGGTGGGACAGGGGGCCACTGAAGCTTTCTTT,CASSLVGQGATEAFF
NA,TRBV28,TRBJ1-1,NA,TGTGCCAGCTCGGGGGGTTTCACTGAAGCTTTCTTT,CASSGGFTEAFF
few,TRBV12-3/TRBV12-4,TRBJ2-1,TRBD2,TGTGCCAGCAGTTTCGCGGGGGGATACAATGAGCAGTTCTTC,CASSFAGGYNEQFF
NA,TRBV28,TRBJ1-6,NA,TGTGCCAGCAGTTTCCCGGTTAGCTCCTATAATTCACCCCTCCACTTT,CASSFPVSSYNSPLHF
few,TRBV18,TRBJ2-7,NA,TGTGCCAGCGCCCAGGCCGGCTTCCCCTACGAGCAGTACTTC,CASAQAGFPYEQYF
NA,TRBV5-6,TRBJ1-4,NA,TGTGCCAGCAGCTTCTCCGGGCGAGGAAATGAAAAACTGTTTTTT,CASSFSGRGNEKLFF